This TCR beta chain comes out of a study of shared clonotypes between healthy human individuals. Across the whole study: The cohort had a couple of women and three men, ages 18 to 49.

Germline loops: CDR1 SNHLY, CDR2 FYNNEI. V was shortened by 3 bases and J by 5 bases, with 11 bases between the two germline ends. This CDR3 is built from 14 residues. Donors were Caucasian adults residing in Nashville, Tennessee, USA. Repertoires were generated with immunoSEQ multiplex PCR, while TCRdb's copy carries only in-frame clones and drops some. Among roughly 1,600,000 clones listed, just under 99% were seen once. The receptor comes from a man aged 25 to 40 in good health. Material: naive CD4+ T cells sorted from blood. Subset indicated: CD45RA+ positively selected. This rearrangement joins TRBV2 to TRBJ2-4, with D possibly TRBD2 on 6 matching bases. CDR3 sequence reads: CASSDGGPQNIQYF. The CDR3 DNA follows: TGTGCCAGCAGTGACGGGGGACCCCAAAACATTCAGTACTTC.